A single sample gave rise to the 10 T cell receptor beta chains below, sequenced in a study of radiation and T cells in renal cell carcinoma. As to time point: blood 4 weeks post-SBRT, at nephrectomy. This sample's treatment: 15 Gy SBRT to primary tumor, nephrectomy 4 weeks later. Repertoires were generated with immunoSEQ multiplex PCR, while TCRdb's copy carries only in-frame clones and drops some. This sample yields some 97,000 clones, of which 84% are seen a single time; 7.2% belongs to the top ten. The input for sequencing was blood, taken from a patient whose treatment included radiotherapy and nephrectomy. Receptor source: a man aged 60 to 69 with renal cell carcinoma.

V usage is TRBV7-9 and J usage is TRBJ2-1; weak D call: TRBD2 (7 bases). Per the germline V gene, CDR1 is SEHNR and CDR2 is FQNEAQ (reference sequence). V dropped 7 bases and J dropped 7 bases, with 26 bases sitting between them. The CDR3 is made up of 17 amino acids. The CDR3 here is CASNPRRGEGGVNEQFF. The CDR3 bases are TGTGCCAGCAACCCCCGGAGGGGGGAGGGCGGGGTGAATGAGCAGTTCTTC.

The rearrangement links TRBV27 to TRBJ1-5, with a possible D match to TRBD1 (5 bases). V dropped 6 bases and J dropped 6 bases, with 15 bases sitting between them. This CDR3 comprises 14 residues. CDR1 is MNHEY, CDR2 SMNVEV, per germline (reference sequence). The CDR3 sequence is CASSHPGGGQPQHF. Here the CDR3 DNA reads TGTGCCAGCAGCCACCCGGGGGGGGGTCAGCCCCAGCATTTT.

This clone was counted only a few times. This chain connects TRBV4-2 to TRBJ2-7, with 8 bases fitting TRBD1. The CDR3 runs to 15 residues. CDR1 and CDR2 (germline): LGHNA, YNFKEQ. The J segment lost 3 bases and the V segment lost 5 bases, leaving 9 bases of the junction unmatched. The chain's CDR3 is CASSTRQGTLYEQYF. In nucleotides, the CDR3 is TGTGCCAGCAGCACCCGACAGGGGACCCTCTACGAGCAGTACTTC.

V and J are TRBV15 and TRBJ1-2, with D possibly TRBD1 on 5 matching bases. CDR3 length: 14 amino acids. CDR1 and CDR2 (germline): LNHNV, YYDKDF (reference sequence). The V and J ends lost 1 base and 4 bases respectively, with 10 bases between them. The CDR3 sequence is CATSRGRRGYGYTF. In DNA form, the CDR3 reads TGTGCCACCAGCAGAGGACGGAGGGGCTATGGCTACACCTTC.

This clone was found a few times. CDR3 sequence: CASSLEQWKLNTEAFF. The CDR3 DNA reads as TGTGCCAGCAGCTTGGAACAGTGGAAATTAAACACTGAAGCTTTCTTT. This chain links TRBV7-8 with TRBJ1-1; the D is unclear. The ends were cut back, 3 bases at V and 2 bases at J, with 16 bases in the middle. Looked up from germline, CDR1 is SGHVS and CDR2 is FQNEAQ. The CDR3 loop spans 16 amino acids.

The chain uses TRBV6-5 and TRBJ1-1; a possible D gene is TRBD1 (5 bases). CDR3 size: 14 residues. V was trimmed by 6 bases and J by 0 bases, leaving 11 bases between them. Per germline, CDR1 MNHEY and CDR2 SVGAGI. The CDR3 sequence: CASRIRGVNTEAFF. The CDR3, as DNA: TGTGCCAGCAGAATACGAGGGGTGAACACTGAAGCTTTCTTT.

V is TRBV27 and J is TRBJ1-5; unclear D gene. This CDR3 region has 13 residues. V gave up 3 bases and J gave up 6 bases, with 9 bases separating them. Germline assignment: CDR1 MNHEY and CDR2 SMNVEV (reference sequence). CDR3 DNA: TGTGCCAGCAGTTTGGGGAGTACTCAGCCCCAGCATTTT. Translating gives CASSLGSTQPQHF.

The V gene is TRBV6-7, the J gene TRBJ1-3; no reliable D call. TRBV6-7 is reported as an ORF; its role is uncertain. CDR3 length: 14 residues. The ends were cut back, 6 bases at V and 4 bases at J, with 13 bases in the middle. The CDR3 here is CASRSLLEGNTIYF. The CDR3 DNA follows: TGTGCCAGCAGGTCGCTACTCGAAGGAAACACCATATATTTT.

V is TRBV18 and J is TRBJ1-4, with TRBD1 matching over 8 bases. The CDR3 covers 15 residues. V lost 3 bases and J lost 7; bases outside the gene matches: 7. Germline assignment: CDR1 KGHSH and CDR2 LQKENI. The CDR3 here is CASSPFTGGSEKLFF. In DNA, the CDR3 is TGTGCCAGCTCACCGTTTACAGGGGGAAGTGAAAAACTGTTTTTT.

The V and J genes are TRBV4-1 and TRBJ1-3, with D possibly being TRBD1 (6 bases). Looked up from germline, CDR1 is MGHRA and CDR2 is YSYEKL. The CDR3 contains 15 residues. Trimming cost V 4 bases and J 0 bases, with 10 bases left between them. The CDR3 reads CASSLIGGSGNTIYF. For the CDR3, the DNA is TGCGCCAGCAGCCTTATAGGGGGCTCTGGAAACACCATATATTTT.